The 6 T cell receptor beta chains presented below share a single source sample, sequenced in a study of a mutant IDH1 vaccine in newly diagnosed glioma (dated by TCRdb to about 2021). These receptors have no known antigen. Receptor libraries were prepared by the immunoSEQ multiplex PCR assay. What TCRdb holds here is the immuneACCESS table cut down to in-frame rearrangements. Part of the clones is not present; checked against another copy, under half of the missing clones reflect an unresolved V gene, and the others are unexplained. The sample has about 21,000 clones on record, roughly 86% of them singletons. Clones ranked in the top ten supply 4.5% to 6% of the sample. Taken with the paper, the label for time point translates to: week 11, during vaccination. A 20-mer mutant IDH1 peptide at 300 micrograms in Montanide made up each vaccine dose, which was injected subcutaneously together with topical imiquimod.

Sample: PBMCs, taken from a glioma patient whose treatment included an IDH1 peptide vaccine. The receptors derive from a woman aged 40-49 years with glioma.

In this sample, this clone turned up once. The rearrangement uses TRBV27 and TRBJ2-7, with 8 nucleotides matching TRBD2. Trimming removed 7 bases from V and 2 bases from J; junction bases left unmatched: 19. This CDR3 is built from 18 residues. Germline V gives CDR1 MNHEY, CDR2 SMNVEV (reference sequence). The CDR3 DNA is TGTGCCAGCATGCAAGATGAGGCCACGGGGGGGGACCCCTACGAGCAGTACTTC. It yields the protein CASMQDEATGGDPYEQYF.

This clone has just a few counts. The rearrangement joins TRBV6-6 to TRBJ1-5, with 8 bases that match TRBD1. This CDR3 comprises 16 residues. Germline values: CDR1 MNHNY, CDR2 SVGAGI (reference sequence). V was pared by 5 bases and J by 7 bases, with 13 bases of the junction left unmatched. In nucleotides, the CDR3 is TGTGCCAGCAGTGGATCCGGGACAGGAAGTTTCCAGCCCCAGCATTTT. Translating it yields CASSGSGTGSFQPQHF.

This chain links TRBV5-1 with TRBJ2-7; 9 bases are a match to TRBD1. V shed 3 bases, J shed 5 bases, and the junction held 9 bases outside the gene matches. Germline-derived CDR1 and CDR2 are SGHRS and YFSETQ. The CDR3 is made up of 15 amino acids. As DNA, the CDR3 is TGCGCCAGCAGCTACGCGGGACAGGGTGGCGACGAGCAGTACTTC. Translation gives CASSYAGQGGDEQYF.

V usage is TRBV28 and J usage is TRBJ1-1; TRBD1 matches 8 bases. The CDR3 length is 14 residues. The V and J ends lost 6 bases and 6 bases, in that order; junction bases with no gene match: 9. Germline lookup yields CDR1 MDHEN and CDR2 SYDVKM. CDR3: CASRLSDRGAEAFF. As DNA, the CDR3 is TGTGCCAGCAGATTGTCCGACAGGGGCGCTGAAGCTTTCTTT.

This sequence joins TRBV30 and TRBJ2-5, with D possibly TRBD2 on 5 matching bases. Trimming took off 2 bases at V and 5 bases at J, with 15 bases between the two ends. CDR1 GTSNPN and CDR2 SVGIG come from the germline V gene (reference sequence). CDR3 length: 14 residues. As DNA, the CDR3 is TGTGCCTGGAGTAGGCTAGCCCGGGGTGAGACCCAGTACTTC. It translates to CAWSRLARGETQYF.

In DNA, the CDR3 is TGCGCCAGCAGCTCCAGGGGGAGGGGGAAGAGCACTGAAGCTTTCTTT. Translating it yields CASSSRGRGKSTEAFF. The rearrangement uses TRBV5-1 and TRBJ1-1, with 7 bases aligning to TRBD1. This CDR3 is 16 amino acids long. The V gene end was trimmed by 3 bases and the J gene end by 4 bases; junction bases not matched to a gene: 12. Germline-derived CDR1 and CDR2 are SGHRS and YFSETQ.